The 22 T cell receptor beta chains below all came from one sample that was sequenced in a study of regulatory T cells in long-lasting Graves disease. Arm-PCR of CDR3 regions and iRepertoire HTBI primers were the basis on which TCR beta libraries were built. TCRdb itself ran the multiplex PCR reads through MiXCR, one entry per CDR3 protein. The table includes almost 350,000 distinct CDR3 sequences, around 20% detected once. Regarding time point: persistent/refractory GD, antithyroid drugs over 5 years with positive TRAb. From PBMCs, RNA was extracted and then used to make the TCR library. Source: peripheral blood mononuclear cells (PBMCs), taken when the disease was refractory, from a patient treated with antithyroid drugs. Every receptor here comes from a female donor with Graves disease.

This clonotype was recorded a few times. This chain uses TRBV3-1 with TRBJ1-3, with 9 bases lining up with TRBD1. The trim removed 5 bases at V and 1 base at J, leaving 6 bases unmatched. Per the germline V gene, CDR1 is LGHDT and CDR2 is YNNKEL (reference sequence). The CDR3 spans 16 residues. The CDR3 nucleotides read TGTGCCAGCAGCTTCGGGACAGGGCGGTCTGGAAACACCATATATTTT. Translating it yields CASSFGTGRSGNTIYF.

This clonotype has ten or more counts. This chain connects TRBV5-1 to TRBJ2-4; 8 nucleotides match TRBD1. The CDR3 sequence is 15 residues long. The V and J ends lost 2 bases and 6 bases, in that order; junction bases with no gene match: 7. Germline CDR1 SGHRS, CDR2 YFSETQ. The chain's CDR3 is CASSFPDRAGNIQYF. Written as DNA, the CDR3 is TGCGCCAGCAGCTTCCCGGACAGGGCCGGAAACATTCAGTACTTC.

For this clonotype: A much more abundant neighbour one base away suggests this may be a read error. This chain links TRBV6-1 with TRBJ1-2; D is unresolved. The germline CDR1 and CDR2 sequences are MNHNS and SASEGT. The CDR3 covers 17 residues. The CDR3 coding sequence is TGTGCCAGCAGTCCCTTTCCTAGGGAAAACGGGAACTATGGCCACACCTTC. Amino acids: CASSPFPRENGNYGHTF.

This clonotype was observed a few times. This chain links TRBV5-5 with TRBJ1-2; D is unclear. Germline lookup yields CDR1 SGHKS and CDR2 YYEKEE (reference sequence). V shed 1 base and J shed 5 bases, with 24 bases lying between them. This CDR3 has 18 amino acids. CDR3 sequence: CASSLSSWSRRVSYGYTF. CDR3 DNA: TGTGCCAGCAGCTTGAGTTCTTGGTCCCGGAGGGTTTCTTATGGCTACACCTTC. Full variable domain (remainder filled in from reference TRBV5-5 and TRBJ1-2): DAGVTQSPTHLIKTRGQQVTLRCSPISGHKSVSWYQQVLGQGPQFIFQYYEKEERGRGNFPDRFSARQFPNYSSELNVNALLLGDSALYLCASSLSSWSRRVSYGYTFGSGTRLTVV.

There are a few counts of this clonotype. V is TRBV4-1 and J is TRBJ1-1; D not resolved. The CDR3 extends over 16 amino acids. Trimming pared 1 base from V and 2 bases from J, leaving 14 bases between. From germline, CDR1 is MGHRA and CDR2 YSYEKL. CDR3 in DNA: TGCGCCAGCAGCCAAGTTGCTCGGAGGGTTAACACTGAAGCTTTCTTT. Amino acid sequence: CASSQVARRVNTEAFF.

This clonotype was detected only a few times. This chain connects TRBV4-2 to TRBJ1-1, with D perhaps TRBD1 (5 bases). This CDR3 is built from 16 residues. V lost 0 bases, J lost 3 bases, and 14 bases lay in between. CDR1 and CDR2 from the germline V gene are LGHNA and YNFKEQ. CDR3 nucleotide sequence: TGTGCCAGCAGCCAAGATTTTCTGCAGGGCCACACTGAAGCTTTCTTT. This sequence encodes CASSQDFLQGHTEAFF.

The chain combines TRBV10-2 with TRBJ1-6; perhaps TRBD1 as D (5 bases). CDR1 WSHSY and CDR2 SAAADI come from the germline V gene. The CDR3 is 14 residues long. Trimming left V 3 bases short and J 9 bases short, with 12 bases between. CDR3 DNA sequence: TGCGCCAGCAGTGAAGGGACGGGACCTTCACCCCTCCACTTT. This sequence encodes CASSEGTGPSPLHF.

CDR3 residues: CASSLTGTSLSNEQFF. DNA for the CDR3: TGTGCCAGCAGTTTGACCGGGACTAGCCTTTCGAATGAGCAGTTCTTC. The chain combines TRBV6-2 or TRBV6-3 with TRBJ2-1; 9 positions agree with TRBD2. CDR3 size: 16 residues. Germline V gives CDR1 MNHEY, CDR2 SVGEGT. The V gene end was trimmed by 4 bases and the J gene end by 7 bases; junction bases not matched to a gene: 11.

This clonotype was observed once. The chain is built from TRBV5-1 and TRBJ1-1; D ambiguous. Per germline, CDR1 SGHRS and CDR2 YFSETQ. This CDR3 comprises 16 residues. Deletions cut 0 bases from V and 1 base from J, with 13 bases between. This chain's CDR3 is CASSLAVVQPNTEAFF. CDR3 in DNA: TGCGCCAGCAGCTTGGCAGTGGTCCAACCGAACACTGAAGCTTTCTTT.

CDR3 sequence: CASSLDQGAYPYEQYF. The CDR3 nucleotides read TGCGCCAGCAGCTTAGATCAGGGGGCCTACCCCTACGAGCAGTACTTC. The chain is built from TRBV5-1 and TRBJ2-7, with TRBD1 identical over 8 bases. In germline, CDR1 is SGHRS, CDR2 YFSETQ. Trimming removed 2 bases from V and 2 bases from J; junction bases left unmatched: 9. This CDR3 spans 16 amino acids.

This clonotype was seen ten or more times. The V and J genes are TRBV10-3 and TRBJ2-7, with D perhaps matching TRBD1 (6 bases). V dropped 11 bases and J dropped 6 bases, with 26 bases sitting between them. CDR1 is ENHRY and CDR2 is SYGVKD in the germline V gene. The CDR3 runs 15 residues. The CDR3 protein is CAAASVGARMAEQYF. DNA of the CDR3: TGTGCCGCCGCGTCGGTGGGGGCTAGGATGGCCGAGCAGTACTTC.

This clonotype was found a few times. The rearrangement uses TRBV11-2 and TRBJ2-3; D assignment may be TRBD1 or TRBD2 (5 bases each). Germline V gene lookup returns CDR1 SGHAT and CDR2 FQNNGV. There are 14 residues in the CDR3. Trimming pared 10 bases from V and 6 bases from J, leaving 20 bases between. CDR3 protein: CANSLGTSTDTQYF. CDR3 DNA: TGTGCCAACAGTCTAGGGACGTCTACCGATACGCAGTATTTT.

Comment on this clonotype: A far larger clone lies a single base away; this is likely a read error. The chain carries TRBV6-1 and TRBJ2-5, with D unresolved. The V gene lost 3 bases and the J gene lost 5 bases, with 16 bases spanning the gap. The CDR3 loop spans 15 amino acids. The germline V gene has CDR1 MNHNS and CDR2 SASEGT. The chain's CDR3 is CASSEPGPTWETQYF. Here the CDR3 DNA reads TGTGCCAGCAGTGAGCCGGGCCCGACTTGGGAGACCCAGTACTTC.

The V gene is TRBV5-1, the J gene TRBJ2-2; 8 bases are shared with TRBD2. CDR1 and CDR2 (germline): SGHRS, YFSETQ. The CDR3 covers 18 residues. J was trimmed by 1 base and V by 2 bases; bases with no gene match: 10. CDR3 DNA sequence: TGCGCCAGCAGCTTTCTGGCGGGGGGTTTAAGGAACACCGGGGAGCTGTTTTTT. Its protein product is CASSFLAGGLRNTGELFF.

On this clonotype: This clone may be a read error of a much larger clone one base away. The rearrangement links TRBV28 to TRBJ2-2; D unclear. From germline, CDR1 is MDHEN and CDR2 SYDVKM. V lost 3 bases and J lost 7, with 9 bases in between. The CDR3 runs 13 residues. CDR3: CASSFGNSGELFF. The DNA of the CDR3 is TGTGCCAGCAGTTTCGGTAATAGCGGGGAGCTGTTTTTT.

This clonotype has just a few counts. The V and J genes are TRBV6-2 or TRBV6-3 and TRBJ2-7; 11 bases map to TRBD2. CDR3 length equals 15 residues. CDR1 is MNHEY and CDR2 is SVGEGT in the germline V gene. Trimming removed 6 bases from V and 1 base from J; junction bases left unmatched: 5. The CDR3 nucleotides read TGTGCCAGCAGACCTAGCGGGAGGTTGTCCTACGAGCAGTACTTC. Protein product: CASRPSGRLSYEQYF.

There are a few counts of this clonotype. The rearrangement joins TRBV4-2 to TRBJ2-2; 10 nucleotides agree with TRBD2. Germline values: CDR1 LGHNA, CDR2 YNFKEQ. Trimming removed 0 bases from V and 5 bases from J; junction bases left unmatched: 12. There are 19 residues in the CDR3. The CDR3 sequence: CASSQDERLAGVRTGELFF. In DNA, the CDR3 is TGTGCCAGCAGCCAAGATGAGAGGCTAGCGGGAGTTAGGACCGGGGAGCTGTTTTTT.

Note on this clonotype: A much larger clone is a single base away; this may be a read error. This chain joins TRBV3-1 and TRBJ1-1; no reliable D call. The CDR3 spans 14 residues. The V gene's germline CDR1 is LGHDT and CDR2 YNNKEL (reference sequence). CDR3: CASSSHSMNTEALF. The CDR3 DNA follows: TGTGCCAGCAGCTCACACAGTATGAACACTGAAGCTCTCTTT.

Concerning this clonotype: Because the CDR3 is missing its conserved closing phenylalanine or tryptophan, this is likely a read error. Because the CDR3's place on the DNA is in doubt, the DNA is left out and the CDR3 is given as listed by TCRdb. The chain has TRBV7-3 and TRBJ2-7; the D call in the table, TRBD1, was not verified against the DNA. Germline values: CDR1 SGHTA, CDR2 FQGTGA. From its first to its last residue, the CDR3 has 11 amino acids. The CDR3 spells CASTPTRDRSL.

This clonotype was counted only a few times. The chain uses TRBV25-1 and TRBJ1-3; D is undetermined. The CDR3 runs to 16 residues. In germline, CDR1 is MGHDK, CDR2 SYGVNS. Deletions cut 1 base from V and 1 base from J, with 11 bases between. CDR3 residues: CASSESLTGSGNTIYF. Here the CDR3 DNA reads TGTGCCAGCAGTGAATCCTTGACGGGTTCTGGAAACACCATATATTTT.

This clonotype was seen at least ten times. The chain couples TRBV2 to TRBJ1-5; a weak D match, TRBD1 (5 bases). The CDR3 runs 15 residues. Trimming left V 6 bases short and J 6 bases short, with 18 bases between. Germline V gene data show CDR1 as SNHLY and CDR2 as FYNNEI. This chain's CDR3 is CASSAGTQKAQPQHF. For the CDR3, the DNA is TGTGCCAGCAGCGCCGGGACTCAGAAGGCTCAGCCCCAGCATTTT.

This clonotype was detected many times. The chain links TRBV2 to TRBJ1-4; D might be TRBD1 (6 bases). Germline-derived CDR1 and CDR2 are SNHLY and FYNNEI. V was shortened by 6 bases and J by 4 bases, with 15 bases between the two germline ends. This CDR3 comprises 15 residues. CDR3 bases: TGTGCCAGCAGGGAGACAGGCGGACATAATGAAAAACTGTTTTTT. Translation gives CASRETGGHNEKLFF.